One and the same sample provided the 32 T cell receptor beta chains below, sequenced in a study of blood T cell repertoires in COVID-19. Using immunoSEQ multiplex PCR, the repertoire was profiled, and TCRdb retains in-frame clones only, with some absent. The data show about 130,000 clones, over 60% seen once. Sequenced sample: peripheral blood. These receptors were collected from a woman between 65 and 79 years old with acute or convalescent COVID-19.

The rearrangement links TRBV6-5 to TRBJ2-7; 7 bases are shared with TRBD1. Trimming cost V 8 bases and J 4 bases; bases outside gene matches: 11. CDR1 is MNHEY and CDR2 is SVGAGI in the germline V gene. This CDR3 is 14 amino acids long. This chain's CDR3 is CASGQGQPSYEQYF. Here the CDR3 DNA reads TGTGCCAGCGGGCAGGGACAGCCATCGTACGAGCAGTACTTC.

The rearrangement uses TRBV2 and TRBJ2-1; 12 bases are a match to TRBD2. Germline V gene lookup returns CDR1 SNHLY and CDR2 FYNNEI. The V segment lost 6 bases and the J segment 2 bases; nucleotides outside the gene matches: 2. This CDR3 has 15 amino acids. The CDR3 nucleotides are TGTGCCAGCAGACTAGCGGGAGGACCCTACAATGAGCAGTTCTTC. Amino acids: CASRLAGGPYNEQFF. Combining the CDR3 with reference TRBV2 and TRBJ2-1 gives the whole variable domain EPEVTQTPSHQVTQMGQEVILRCVPISNHLYFYWYRQILGQKVEFLVSFYNNEISEKSEIFDDQFSVERPDGSNFTLKIRSTKLEDSAMYFCASRLAGGPYNEQFFGPGTRLTVL.

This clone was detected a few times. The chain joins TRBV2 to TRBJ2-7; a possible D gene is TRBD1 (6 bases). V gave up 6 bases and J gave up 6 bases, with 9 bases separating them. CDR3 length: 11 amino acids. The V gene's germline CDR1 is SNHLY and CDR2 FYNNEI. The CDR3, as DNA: TGTGCCAGCAGGACGGACAGCGAGCAGTACTTC. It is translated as CASRTDSEQYF.

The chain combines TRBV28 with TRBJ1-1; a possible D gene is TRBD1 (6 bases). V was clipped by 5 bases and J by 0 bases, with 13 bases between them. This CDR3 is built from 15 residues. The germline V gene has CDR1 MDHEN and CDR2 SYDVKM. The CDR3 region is CASSLWTVMNTEAFF. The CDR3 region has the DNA TGTGCCAGCAGTCTCTGGACAGTAATGAACACTGAAGCTTTCTTT.

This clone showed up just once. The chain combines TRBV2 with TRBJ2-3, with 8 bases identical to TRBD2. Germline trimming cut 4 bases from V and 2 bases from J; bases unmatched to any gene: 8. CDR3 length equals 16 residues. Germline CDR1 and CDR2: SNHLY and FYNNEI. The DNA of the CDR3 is TGTGCCAGCAGTGTTTATGGCGGGAGGATCACAGATACGCAGTATTTT. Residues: CASSVYGGRITDTQYF.

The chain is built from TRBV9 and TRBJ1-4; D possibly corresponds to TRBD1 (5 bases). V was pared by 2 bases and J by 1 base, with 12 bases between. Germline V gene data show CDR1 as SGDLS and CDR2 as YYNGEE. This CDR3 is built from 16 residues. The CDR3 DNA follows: TGTGCCAGCAGCGTGGCAGGGAGGGGAACTAATGAAAAACTGTTTTTT. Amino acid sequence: CASSVAGRGTNEKLFF.

The CDR3 here is CAWSGVGTSGKTSYNEQFF. The CDR3 nucleotides are TGTGCCTGGAGTGGAGTAGGGACTAGCGGGAAGACATCCTACAATGAGCAGTTCTTC. V gene TRBV30 combines with J gene TRBJ2-1; 13 bases are a match to TRBD2. The CDR3 runs 19 residues. Germline CDR1 GTSNPN, CDR2 SVGIG (reference sequence). V lost 1 base and J lost 1; bases outside the gene matches: 10.

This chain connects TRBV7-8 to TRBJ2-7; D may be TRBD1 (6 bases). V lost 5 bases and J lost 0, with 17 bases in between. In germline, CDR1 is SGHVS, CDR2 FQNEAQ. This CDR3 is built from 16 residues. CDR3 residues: CASSPYTGFSSYEQYF. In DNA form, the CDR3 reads TGTGCCAGCAGCCCTTACACAGGGTTCAGCTCCTACGAGCAGTACTTC.

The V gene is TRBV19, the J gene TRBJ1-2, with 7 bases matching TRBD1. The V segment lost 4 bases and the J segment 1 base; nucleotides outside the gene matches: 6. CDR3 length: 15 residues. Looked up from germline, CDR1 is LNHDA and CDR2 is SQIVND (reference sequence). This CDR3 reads CASSTDRAGNYGYTF. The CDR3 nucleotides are TGTGCCAGTAGTACCGACAGGGCCGGTAACTATGGCTACACCTTC.

The CDR3 sequence is CASWWNSGAFF. Written as DNA, the CDR3 is TGTGCCAGTTGGTGGAACAGTGGGGCTTTCTTT. The chain combines TRBV19 with TRBJ1-1; D remains ambiguous. Germline assignment: CDR1 LNHDA and CDR2 SQIVND (reference sequence). Between the trimmed V and J ends, which lost 8 bases and 11 bases, there was a span of 15 bases. The CDR3 consists of 11 residues.

The CDR3 nucleotides are TGTGCCAGCAAGGGACAGCCGGGCACCGGGGAGCTGTTTTTT. This translates into CASKGQPGTGELFF. The gene calls are TRBV2 and TRBJ2-2; 7 nucleotides match TRBD1. The CDR3 extends over 14 amino acids. Germline CDR1 and CDR2: SNHLY and FYNNEI. V gave up 7 bases and J gave up 4 bases; unmatched junction bases: 6.

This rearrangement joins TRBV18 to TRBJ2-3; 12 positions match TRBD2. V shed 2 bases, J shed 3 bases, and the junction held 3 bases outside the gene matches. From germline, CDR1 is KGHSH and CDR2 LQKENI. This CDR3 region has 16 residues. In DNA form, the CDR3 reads TGTGCCAGCTCACCATTGGGGACTAGCGGGACAGATACGCAGTATTTT. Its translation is CASSPLGTSGTDTQYF. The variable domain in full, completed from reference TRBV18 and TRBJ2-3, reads NAGVMQNPRHLVRRRGQEARLRCSPMKGHSHVYWYRQLPEEGLKFMVYLQKENIIDESGMPKERFSAEFPKEGPSILRIQQVVRGDSAAYFCASSPLGTSGTDTQYFGPGTRLTVL.

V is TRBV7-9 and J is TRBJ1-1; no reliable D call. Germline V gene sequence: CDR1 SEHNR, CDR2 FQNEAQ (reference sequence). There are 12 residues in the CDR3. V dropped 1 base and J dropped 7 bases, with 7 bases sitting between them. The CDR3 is CASSLDRDEAFF. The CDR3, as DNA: TGTGCCAGCAGCTTAGACAGAGATGAAGCTTTCTTT.

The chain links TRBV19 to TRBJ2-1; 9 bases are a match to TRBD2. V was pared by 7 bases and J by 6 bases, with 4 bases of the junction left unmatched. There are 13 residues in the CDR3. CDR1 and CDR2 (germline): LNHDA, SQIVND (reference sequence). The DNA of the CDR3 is TGTGCCAGTAAAGTAGCGGGAGCCAATGAGCAGTTCTTC. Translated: CASKVAGANEQFF. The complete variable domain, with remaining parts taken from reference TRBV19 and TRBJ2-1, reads DGGITQSPKYLFRKEGQNVTLSCEQNLNHDAMYWYRQDPGQGLRLIYYSQIVNDFQKGDIAEGYSVSREKKESFPLTVTSAQKNPTAFYLCASKVAGANEQFFGPGTRLTVL.

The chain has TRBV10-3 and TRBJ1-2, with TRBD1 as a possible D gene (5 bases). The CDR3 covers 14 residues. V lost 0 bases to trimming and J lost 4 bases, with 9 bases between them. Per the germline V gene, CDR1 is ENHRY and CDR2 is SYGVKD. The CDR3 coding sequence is TGTGCCATCAGTGAGTCGGGGCAGTTCTATGGCTACACCTTC. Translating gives CAISESGQFYGYTF.

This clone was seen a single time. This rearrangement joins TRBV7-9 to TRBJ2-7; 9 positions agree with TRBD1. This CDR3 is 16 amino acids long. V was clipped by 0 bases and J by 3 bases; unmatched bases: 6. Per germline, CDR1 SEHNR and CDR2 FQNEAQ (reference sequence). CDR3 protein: CASSLAIRTGVYEQYF. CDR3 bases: TGTGCCAGCAGCTTAGCCATTAGGACAGGGGTCTACGAGCAGTACTTC. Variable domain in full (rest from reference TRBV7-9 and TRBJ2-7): DTGVSQNPRHKITKRGQNVTFRCDPISEHNRLYWYRQTLGQGPEFLTYFQNEAQLEKSRLLSDRFSAERPKGSFSTLEIQRTEQGDSAMYLCASSLAIRTGVYEQYFGPGTRLTVT.

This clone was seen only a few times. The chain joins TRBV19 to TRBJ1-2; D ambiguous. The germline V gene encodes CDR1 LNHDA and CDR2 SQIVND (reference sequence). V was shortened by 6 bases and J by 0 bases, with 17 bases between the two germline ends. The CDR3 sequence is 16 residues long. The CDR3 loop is CASSIPAAQSNYGYTF. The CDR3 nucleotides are TGTGCCAGTAGCATTCCGGCGGCCCAATCTAACTATGGCTACACCTTC. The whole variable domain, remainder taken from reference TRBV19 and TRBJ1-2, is DGGITQSPKYLFRKEGQNVTLSCEQNLNHDAMYWYRQDPGQGLRLIYYSQIVNDFQKGDIAEGYSVSREKKESFPLTVTSAQKNPTAFYLCASSIPAAQSNYGYTFGSGTRLTVV.

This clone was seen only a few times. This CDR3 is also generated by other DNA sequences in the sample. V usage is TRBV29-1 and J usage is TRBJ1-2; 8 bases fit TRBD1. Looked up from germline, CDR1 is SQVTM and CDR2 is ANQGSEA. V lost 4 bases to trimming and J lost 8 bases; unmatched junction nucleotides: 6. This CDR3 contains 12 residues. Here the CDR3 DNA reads TGCAGCGTTGGGCAGGGGGCGGGGGGCTACACCTTC. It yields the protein CSVGQGAGGYTF. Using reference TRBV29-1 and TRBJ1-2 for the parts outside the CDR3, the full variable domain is SAVISQKPSRDICQRGTSLTIQCQVDSQVTMMFWYRQQPGQSLTLIATANQGSEATYESGFVIDKFPISRPNLTFSTLTVSNMSPEDSSIYLCSVGQGAGGYTFGSGTRLTVV.

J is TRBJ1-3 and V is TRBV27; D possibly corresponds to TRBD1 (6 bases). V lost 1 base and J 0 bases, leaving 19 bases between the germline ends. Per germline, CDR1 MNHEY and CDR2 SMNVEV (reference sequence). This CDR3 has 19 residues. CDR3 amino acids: CASSLLWDNYSSSGNTIYF. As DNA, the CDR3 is TGTGCCAGCAGTTTATTGTGGGACAACTACTCGAGCTCTGGAAACACCATATATTTT.

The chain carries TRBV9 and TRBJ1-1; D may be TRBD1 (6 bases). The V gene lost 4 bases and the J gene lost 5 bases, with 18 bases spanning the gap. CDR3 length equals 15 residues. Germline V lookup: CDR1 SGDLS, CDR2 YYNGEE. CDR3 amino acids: CASSKSGGAGTEAFF. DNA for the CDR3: TGTGCCAGCAGCAAATCCGGGGGGGCTGGAACTGAAGCTTTCTTT.

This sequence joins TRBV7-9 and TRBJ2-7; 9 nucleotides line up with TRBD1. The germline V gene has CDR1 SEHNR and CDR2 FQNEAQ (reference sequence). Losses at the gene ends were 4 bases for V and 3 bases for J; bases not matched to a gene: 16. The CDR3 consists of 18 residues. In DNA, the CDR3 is TGTGCCAGCAGCTCCCAACAGGGGGCGCCGGGGCCTTTCTACGAGCAGTACTTC. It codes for CASSSQQGAPGPFYEQYF.

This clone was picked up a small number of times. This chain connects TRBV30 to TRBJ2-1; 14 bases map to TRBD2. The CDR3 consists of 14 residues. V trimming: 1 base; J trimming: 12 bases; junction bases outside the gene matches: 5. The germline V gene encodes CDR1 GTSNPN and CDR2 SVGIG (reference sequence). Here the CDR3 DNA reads TGTGCCTGGAGTGGACTAGCGGGGGGGTTTGGGCAGTTCTTC. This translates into CAWSGLAGGFGQFF.

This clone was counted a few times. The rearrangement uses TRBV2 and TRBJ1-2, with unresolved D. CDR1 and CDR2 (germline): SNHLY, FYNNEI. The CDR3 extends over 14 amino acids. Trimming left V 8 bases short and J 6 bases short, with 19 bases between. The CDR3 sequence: CASGRESAVHGYTF. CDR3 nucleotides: TGTGCCAGCGGCCGGGAAAGCGCAGTTCATGGCTACACCTTC. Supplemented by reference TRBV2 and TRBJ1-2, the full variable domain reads EPEVTQTPSHQVTQMGQEVILRCVPISNHLYFYWYRQILGQKVEFLVSFYNNEISEKSEIFDDQFSVERPDGSNFTLKIRSTKLEDSAMYFCASGRESAVHGYTFGSGTRLTVV.

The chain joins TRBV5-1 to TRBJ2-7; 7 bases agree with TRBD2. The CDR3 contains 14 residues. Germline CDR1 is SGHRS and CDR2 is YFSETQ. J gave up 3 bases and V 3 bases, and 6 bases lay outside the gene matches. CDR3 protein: CASSWGTKNYEQYF. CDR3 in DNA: TGCGCCAGCAGCTGGGGGACTAAAAACTACGAGCAGTACTTC.

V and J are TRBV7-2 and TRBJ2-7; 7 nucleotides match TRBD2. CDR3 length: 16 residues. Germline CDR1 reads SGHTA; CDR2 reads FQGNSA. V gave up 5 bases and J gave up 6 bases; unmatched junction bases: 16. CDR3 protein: CASSPPGLPVPREQYF. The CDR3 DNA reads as TGTGCCAGCAGCCCACCGGGACTACCAGTTCCACGCGAGCAGTACTTC.

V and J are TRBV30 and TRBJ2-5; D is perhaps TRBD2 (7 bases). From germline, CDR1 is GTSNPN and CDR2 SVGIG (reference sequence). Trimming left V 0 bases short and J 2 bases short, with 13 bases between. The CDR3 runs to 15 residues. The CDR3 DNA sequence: TGTGCCTGGAGTGTAAAGGGAGGGGGACAAGAGACCCAGTACTTC. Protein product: CAWSVKGGGQETQYF.

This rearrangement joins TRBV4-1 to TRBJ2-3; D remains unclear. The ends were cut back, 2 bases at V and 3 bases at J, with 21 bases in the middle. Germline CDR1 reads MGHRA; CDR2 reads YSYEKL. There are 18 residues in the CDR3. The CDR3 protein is CASSQQSWNSQYTDTQYF. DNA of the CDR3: TGCGCCAGCAGCCAACAAAGCTGGAACAGCCAATATACAGATACGCAGTATTTT.

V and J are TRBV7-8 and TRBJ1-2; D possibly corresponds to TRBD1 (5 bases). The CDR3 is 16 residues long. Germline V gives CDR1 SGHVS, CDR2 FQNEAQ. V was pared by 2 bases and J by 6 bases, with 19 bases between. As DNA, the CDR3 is TGTGCCAGCAGCTTATTGAATTGGGGGGGAACCCATGGCTACACCTTC. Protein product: CASSLLNWGGTHGYTF. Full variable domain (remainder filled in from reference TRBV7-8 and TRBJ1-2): GAGVSQSPRYKVAKRGQDVALRCDPISGHVSLFWYQQALGQGPEFLTYFQNEAQLDKSGLPSDRFFAERPEGSVSTLKIQRTQQEDSAVYLCASSLLNWGGTHGYTFGSGTRLTVV.

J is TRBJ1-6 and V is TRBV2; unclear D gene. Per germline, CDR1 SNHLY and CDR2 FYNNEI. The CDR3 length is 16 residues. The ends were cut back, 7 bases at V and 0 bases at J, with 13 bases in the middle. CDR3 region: CASKLSGLSYNSPLHF. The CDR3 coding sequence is TGTGCCAGCAAGCTCAGTGGACTCTCCTATAATTCACCCCTCCACTTT. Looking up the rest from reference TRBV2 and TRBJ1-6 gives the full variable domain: EPEVTQTPSHQVTQMGQEVILRCVPISNHLYFYWYRQILGQKVEFLVSFYNNEISEKSEIFDDQFSVERPDGSNFTLKIRSTKLEDSAMYFCASKLSGLSYNSPLHFGNGTRLTVT.

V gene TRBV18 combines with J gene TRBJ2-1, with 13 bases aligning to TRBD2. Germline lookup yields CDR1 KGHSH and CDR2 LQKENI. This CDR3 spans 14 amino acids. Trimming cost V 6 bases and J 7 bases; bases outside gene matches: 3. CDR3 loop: CASSGLAGFNEQFF. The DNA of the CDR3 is TGTGCCAGCTCGGGACTAGCGGGATTTAATGAGCAGTTCTTC. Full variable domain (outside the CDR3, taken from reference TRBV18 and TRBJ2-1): NAGVMQNPRHLVRRRGQEARLRCSPMKGHSHVYWYRQLPEEGLKFMVYLQKENIIDESGMPKERFSAEFPKEGPSILRIQQVVRGDSAAYFCASSGLAGFNEQFFGPGTRLTVL.

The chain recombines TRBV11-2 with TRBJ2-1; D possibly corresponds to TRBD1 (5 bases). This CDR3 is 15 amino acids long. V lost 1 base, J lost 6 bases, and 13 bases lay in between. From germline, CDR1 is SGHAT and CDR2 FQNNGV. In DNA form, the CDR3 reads TGTGCCAGCAGCTTAGCCCCAGGGTCCCTCAATGAGCAGTTCTTC. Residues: CASSLAPGSLNEQFF.

The CDR3 spells CASSFKSYGYTF. The CDR3 region has the DNA TGTGCCAGCAGTTTTAAGAGTTATGGCTACACCTTC. V usage is TRBV28 and J usage is TRBJ1-2; D is unresolved. Trimming cost V 3 bases and J 5 bases, with 7 bases left between them. Germline-derived CDR1 and CDR2 are MDHEN and SYDVKM. This CDR3 contains 12 residues.